This TCR beta chain was sequenced in a study of vaccination and CD4 T cells after COVID-19. Study observations and caveats: Vaccine-specific clones in convalescent patients were spike mono-reactive in 304 of 307 cases. Median SARS-CoV-2-reactive clonotype numbers rose nonsignificantly, 21 to 38.

Treatment specified: approximately 10-day PBMC culture with coronavirus spike peptide pools or control peptides (ViraFEST assay). Between the trimmed V and J ends, which lost 3 bases and 4 bases, there was a span of 7 bases. CDR3 length: 12 amino acids. As concerns this clonotype: Antigen: not known.

At the Johns Hopkins FTIC core, DNA taken from cultured CD4+ T cells was sequenced by way of the Oncomine TCR Beta short-read assay. TCRdb reprocessed the PCR reads with MiXCR, giving one entry per CDR3 protein. The table includes about 16,000 distinct CDR3 sequences, 45% to 60% detected once. The starting material was CD4+ T cells from blood, cultured in vitro, obtained before SARS-CoV-2 vaccination. The gene calls are TRBV12-3 or TRBV12-4 and TRBJ2-7; D is perhaps TRBD1 (5 bases). This clonotype was obtained from a human donor who had recovered from COVID-19. The CDR3 here is CASSFRDYEQYF. In DNA form, the CDR3 reads TGTGCCAGCAGTTTCAGGGATTACGAGCAGTACTTC.